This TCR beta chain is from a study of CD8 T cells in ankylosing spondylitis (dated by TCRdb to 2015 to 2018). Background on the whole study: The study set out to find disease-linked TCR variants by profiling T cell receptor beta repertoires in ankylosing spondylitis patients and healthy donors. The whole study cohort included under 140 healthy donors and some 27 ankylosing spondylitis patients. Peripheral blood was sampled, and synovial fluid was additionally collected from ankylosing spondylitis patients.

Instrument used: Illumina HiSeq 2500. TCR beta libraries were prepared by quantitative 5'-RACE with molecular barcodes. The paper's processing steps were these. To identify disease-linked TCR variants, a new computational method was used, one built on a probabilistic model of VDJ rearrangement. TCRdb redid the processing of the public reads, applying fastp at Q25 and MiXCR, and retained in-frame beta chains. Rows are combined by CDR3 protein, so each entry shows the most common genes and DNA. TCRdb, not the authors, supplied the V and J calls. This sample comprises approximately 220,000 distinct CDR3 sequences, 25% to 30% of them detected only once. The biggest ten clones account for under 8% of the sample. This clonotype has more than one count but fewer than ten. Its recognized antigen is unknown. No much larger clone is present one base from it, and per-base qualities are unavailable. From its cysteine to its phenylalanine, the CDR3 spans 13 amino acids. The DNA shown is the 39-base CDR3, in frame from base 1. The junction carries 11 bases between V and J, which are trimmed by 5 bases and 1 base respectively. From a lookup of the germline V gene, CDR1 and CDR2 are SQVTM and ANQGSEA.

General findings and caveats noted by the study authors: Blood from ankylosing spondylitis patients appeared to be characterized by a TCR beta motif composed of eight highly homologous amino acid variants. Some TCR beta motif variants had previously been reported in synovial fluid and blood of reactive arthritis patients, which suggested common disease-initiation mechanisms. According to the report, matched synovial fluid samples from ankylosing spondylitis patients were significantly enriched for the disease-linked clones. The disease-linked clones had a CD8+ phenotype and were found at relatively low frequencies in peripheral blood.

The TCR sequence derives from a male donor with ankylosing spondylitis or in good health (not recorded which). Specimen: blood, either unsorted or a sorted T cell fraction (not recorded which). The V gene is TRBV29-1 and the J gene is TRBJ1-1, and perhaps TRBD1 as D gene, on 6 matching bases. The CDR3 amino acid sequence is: CSVLRGQNTEAFF. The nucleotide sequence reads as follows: TGCAGCGTTCTCCGGGGACAGAACACTGAAGCTTTCTTT.